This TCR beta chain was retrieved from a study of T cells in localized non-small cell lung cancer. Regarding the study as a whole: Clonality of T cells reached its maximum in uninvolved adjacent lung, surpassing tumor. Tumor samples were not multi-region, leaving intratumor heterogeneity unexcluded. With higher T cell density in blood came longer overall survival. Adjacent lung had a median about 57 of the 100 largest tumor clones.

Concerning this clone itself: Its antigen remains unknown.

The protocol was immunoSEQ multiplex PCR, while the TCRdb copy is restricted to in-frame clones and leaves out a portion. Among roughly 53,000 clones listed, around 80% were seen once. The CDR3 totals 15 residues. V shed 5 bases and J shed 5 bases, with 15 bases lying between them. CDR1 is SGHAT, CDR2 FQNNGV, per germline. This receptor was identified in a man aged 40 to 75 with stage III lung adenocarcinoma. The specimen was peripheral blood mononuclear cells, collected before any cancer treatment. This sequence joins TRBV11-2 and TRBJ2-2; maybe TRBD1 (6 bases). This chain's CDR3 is CASSLQGWDTGELFF. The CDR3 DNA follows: TGTGCCAGCAGCCTACAGGGCTGGGATACCGGGGAGCTGTTTTTT.